A single sample is the source of the 19 T cell receptor beta chains below, sequenced in a study of blood T cells in healthy people across ages. Together with a sample-barcoded 5' primer, a J-beta primer mix was included in a second PCR lasting about 7 to 11 cycles. One entry per CDR3 protein, called by TCRdb with MiXCR from the 5' RACE reads. Counted here are 1.5 million to 2 million distinct CDR3 sequences, around half occurring once; the ten biggest clones make up around 2.1%. The sample consisted of blood. The receptors were gathered from a woman in her forties in good health.

This clonotype was counted a few times. DNA for the CDR3: TGTGCCAGCAGCGTAGGGGCAGGGAATGAAAAACTGTTTTTT. Translation: CASSVGAGNEKLFF. V gene TRBV7-9 combines with J gene TRBJ1-4; D possibly corresponds to TRBD1 (5 bases). Looked up from germline, CDR1 is SEHNR and CDR2 is FQNEAQ (reference sequence). The CDR3 runs 14 residues. V was cut by 5 bases and J by 5 bases, with 12 bases left in between.

The sample holds a few counts of this clonotype. The genes are TRBV15 and TRBJ2-5; 8 positions match TRBD1. Trimming took 4 bases from V and 4 from J; bases not matched to a gene: 2. This CDR3 is built from 13 residues. The germline gives CDR1 LNHNV, CDR2 YYDKDF (reference sequence). Here the CDR3 reads CATSIDRGETQYF. CDR3 nucleotide sequence: TGTGCCACCAGCATCGACAGGGGAGAGACCCAGTACTTC.

The V gene is TRBV12-3 or TRBV12-4, the J gene TRBJ2-3, with a tentative D call TRBD2 (5 bases). The V gene lost 8 bases and the J gene lost 4 bases, with 16 bases spanning the gap. The CDR3 sequence is 14 residues long. The CDR3 DNA sequence: TGTGCCAGCGTCAGAAGAGGGCTGGCAGATACGCAGTATTTT. Encoded protein: CASVRRGLADTQYF.

This chain uses TRBV4-3 with TRBJ2-1; D may match TRBD1 or TRBD2 (5 bases each). V gave up 1 base and J gave up 5 bases, with 18 bases separating them. From germline, CDR1 is LGHNA and CDR2 YSLEER. The CDR3 is 17 residues long. CDR3: CASSQGRTGQVNNEQFF. DNA of the CDR3: TGCGCCAGCAGCCAAGGACGTACGGGGCAGGTTAACAATGAGCAGTTCTTC.

The J gene is TRBJ1-2, the V gene TRBV6-2 or TRBV6-3; possibly TRBD1 for D (5 bases). Germline CDR1 MNHEY, CDR2 SVGEGT. The ends were cut back, 2 bases at V and 2 bases at J, with 24 bases in the middle. CDR3 size: 19 residues. CDR3 in amino acids: CASSYRTGPSNGKNYGYTF. CDR3 DNA sequence: TGTGCCAGCAGTTACCGGACGGGACCGTCCAACGGCAAGAACTATGGCTACACCTTC.

This clonotype was detected a few times. CDR3 sequence: CSVGRLAGEGDTQYF. The CDR3 DNA sequence: TGCAGCGTTGGGAGGCTAGCGGGGGAAGGGGATACGCAGTATTTT. This chain uses TRBV29-1 with TRBJ2-3; TRBD2 matches 10 bases. CDR1 is SQVTM and CDR2 is ANQGSEA in the germline V gene. The CDR3 has 15 amino acids. V was pared by 4 bases and J by 6 bases, with 10 bases of the junction left unmatched.

The rearrangement uses TRBV28 and TRBJ2-1; 8 bases line up with TRBD1. J lost 6 bases, V lost 6 bases, and 13 bases had no gene match. The length of the CDR3 is 16 residues. Germline CDR1 MDHEN, CDR2 SYDVKM. CDR3 amino acids: CASSPTDRGIVNEQFF. CDR3 sequence (DNA): TGTGCCAGCAGCCCCACCGACAGGGGAATCGTCAATGAGCAGTTCTTC.

The chain uses TRBV7-9 and TRBJ2-5; D call uncertain. The CDR3 is 11 amino acids. The V gene's germline CDR1 is SEHNR and CDR2 FQNEAQ (reference sequence). Trimming shortened V by 4 bases and J by 10 bases, and 10 bases separated the two germline ends. CDR3: CASSSLLDQYF. The CDR3 DNA reads as TGTGCCAGCAGCTCCCTCCTAGACCAGTACTTC.

This clonotype was detected once. Being one base from a much bigger clone, this may be a read error. This chain links TRBV2 with TRBJ2-7, with 7 bases identical to TRBD1. With V trimmed by 4 bases and J by 7 bases, 7 bases remained unmatched. The CDR3 runs to 13 residues. The V gene's germline CDR1 is SNHLY and CDR2 FYNNEI. CDR3: CASSGQGSPEQYF. DNA for the CDR3: TGTGCCAGCAGTGGACAGGGTAGTCCTGAGCAGTACTTC.

This clonotype was seen ten or more times. This chain links TRBV20-1 with TRBJ2-6, with D possibly TRBD2 on 5 matching bases. V lost 7 bases to trimming and J lost 0 bases, with 19 bases between them. CDR3 size: 17 residues. Germline CDR1 is DFQATT and CDR2 is SNEGSKA (reference sequence). CDR3 bases: TGCAGTGTGTCGGACGGGAAGTCAAGCTCTGGGGCCAACGTCCTGACTTTC. Translating gives CSVSDGKSSSGANVLTF.

A note on this clonotype: At one boundary the junction diverges from the germline segment, which might be a read error. The J gene is TRBJ1-1, the V gene TRBV7-9, with D maybe TRBD1 (6 bases). CDR3 length: 15 amino acids. Germline V gene lookup returns CDR1 SEHNR and CDR2 FQNEAQ (reference sequence). The CDR3 bases are TGTGCCAGCACAAAAGGGGGGGCGACTAACACCGAAGCTTTCTTT. Its translation is CASTKGGATNTEAFF. The variable domain in full, completed from reference TRBV7-9 and TRBJ1-1, reads DTGVSQNPRHKITKRGQNVTFRCDPISEHNRLYWYRQTLGQGPEFLTYFQNEAQLEKSRLLSDRFSAERPKGSFSTLEIQRTEQGDSAMYLCASTKGGATNTEAFFGQGTRLTVV.

This sequence joins TRBV10-3 and TRBJ2-4; D may be TRBD2 (6 bases). The V and J ends lost 8 bases and 0 bases respectively, with 20 bases between them. The CDR3 length is 17 residues. Per the germline V gene, CDR1 is ENHRY and CDR2 is SYGVKD. CDR3 DNA: TGTGCCATCGGGGACTCCATATCCGGAATAGCCAAAAACATTCAGTACTTC. Translating gives CAIGDSISGIAKNIQYF.

The V call is TRBV12-3 or TRBV12-4, the J call TRBJ1-2, with unresolved D. Trimming removed 10 bases at V and 2 bases at J, with 23 bases between. CDR3 length: 16 amino acids. CDR3 nucleotide sequence: TGTGCCATCTTCTGGGTCAGAGGCCGAGTAAACTATGGCTACACCTTC. Translating gives CAIFWVRGRVNYGYTF.

The chain recombines TRBV7-2 with TRBJ1-2; D might be TRBD1 (5 bases). Germline values: CDR1 SGHTA, CDR2 FQGNSA. The CDR3 extends over 14 amino acids. The V gene lost 3 bases and the J gene lost 4 bases, with 12 bases spanning the gap. For the CDR3, the DNA is TGTGCCAGCAGCTTTGGGACCACGAGCTATGGCTACACCTTC. The encoded protein is CASSFGTTSYGYTF.

Only a few counts were recorded for this clonotype. The chain recombines TRBV29-1 with TRBJ1-2, with D possibly matching TRBD1 (5 bases). The germline V and J ends were trimmed by 6 bases and 2 bases, with 13 bases remaining between them. CDR3 length equals 13 residues. Germline loops: CDR1 SQVTM, CDR2 ANQGSEA. The CDR3 loop is CSVGGTGNYGYTF. DNA for the CDR3: TGCAGCGTGGGAGGGACGGGAAACTATGGCTACACCTTC.

This clonotype was observed a handful of times. The CDR3 region has the DNA TGTGCCAGCAGCTCCGACGGCACCGAACAAGAGACCCAGTACTTC. Its protein is CASSSDGTEQETQYF. V is TRBV11-2 and J is TRBJ2-5; D gene unclear. Per germline, CDR1 SGHAT and CDR2 FQNNGV. This CDR3 has 15 amino acids. The ends were cut back, 4 bases at V and 2 bases at J, with 14 bases in the middle.

The chain links TRBV21-1 to TRBJ2-7; the D call in the table, TRBD1, was not verified against the DNA. TRBV21-1 is a documented pseudogene. The CDR3 covers 16 residues. The CDR3 loop is CASSTQPGQGVNEQYF. CDR3 DNA: TGTGCCAGCAGCACCCAACCGGGACAGGGCGTCAACGAGCAGTACTTC.

This chain links TRBV7-2 with TRBJ2-3; TRBD2 matches at 9 bases. V shed 5 bases, J shed 10 bases, and the junction held 10 bases outside the gene matches. Germline V gene sequence: CDR1 SGHTA, CDR2 FQGNSA. CDR3 length: 14 residues. CDR3 loop: CASSPGISGGPQYF. Written as DNA, the CDR3 is TGTGCCAGCAGCCCAGGAATTAGCGGGGGACCGCAGTATTTT. The entire variable domain, with the rest obtained from reference TRBV7-2 and TRBJ2-3, is as follows: GAGVSQSPSNKVTEKGKDVELRCDPISGHTALYWYRQSLGQGLEFLIYFQGNSAPDKSGLPSDRFSAERTGGSVSTLTIQRTQQEDSAVYLCASSPGISGGPQYFGPGTRLTVL.

The gene calls are TRBV29-1 and TRBJ2-7, with TRBD2 as a possible D gene (5 bases). The CDR3 consists of 11 residues. From germline, CDR1 is SQVTM and CDR2 ANQGSEA. CDR3 sequence reads: CGGSPAGEQYF. The CDR3 nucleotides are TGCGGAGGTAGCCCCGCGGGTGAGCAGTACTTC.